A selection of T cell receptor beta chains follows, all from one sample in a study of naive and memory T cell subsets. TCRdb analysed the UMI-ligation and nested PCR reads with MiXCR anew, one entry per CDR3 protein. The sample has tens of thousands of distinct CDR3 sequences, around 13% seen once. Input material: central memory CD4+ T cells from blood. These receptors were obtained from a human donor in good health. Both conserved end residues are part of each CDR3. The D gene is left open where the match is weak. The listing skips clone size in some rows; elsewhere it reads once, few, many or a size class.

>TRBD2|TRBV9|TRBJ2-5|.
TGTGCCAGCAGCGTTGGACTAGCGGGGAGCCAAGAGACCCAGTACTTC
CASSVGLAGSQETQYF
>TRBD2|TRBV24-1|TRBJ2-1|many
TGTGCCACCAGTGCCCAGTGGGAGGGGTTGGGATCTGAGCAGTTCTTC
CATSAQWEGLGSEQFF
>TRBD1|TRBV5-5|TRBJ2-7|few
TGTGCCAGCAGCTTTGAGGGCGGACAGGGTAGAAACTACGAGCAGTACTTC
CASSFEGGQGRNYEQYF
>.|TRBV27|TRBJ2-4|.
TGTGCCAGCGCGGGACTCATGAACGCCAAAAACATTCAGTACTTC
CASAGLMNAKNIQYF
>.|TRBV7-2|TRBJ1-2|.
TGTGCCAGCAGCTTATTACGGTTGACGATGGGGGCTGGCGGCTACACCTTC
CASSLLRLTMGAGGYTF
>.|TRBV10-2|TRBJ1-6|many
TGCGCCAGCAGTGAGAGAAGCAGGCTTAATTCACCCCTCCACTTT
CASSERSRLNSPLHF
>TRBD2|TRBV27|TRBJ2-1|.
TGTGCCAGCAGTGACCCCGGGACTAGCGGGAGCTATGAGCAGTTCTTC
CASSDPGTSGSYEQFF
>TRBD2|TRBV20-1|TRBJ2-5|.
TGCAGTGCGAGCGATAGCGGGAGCGGATGGGTGACCCAGTACTTC
CSASDSGSGWVTQYF
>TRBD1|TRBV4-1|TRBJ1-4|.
TGCGCCAGCAGCCAAGATCGCGGGACAGGGGGTGAAAAACTGTTTTTT
CASSQDRGTGGEKLFF
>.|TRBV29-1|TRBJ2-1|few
TGCAGCGTTTCCCAAGGGGGGGCCTACAATGAGCAGTTCTTC
CSVSQGGAYNEQFF
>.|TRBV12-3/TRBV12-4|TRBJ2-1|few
TGTGCCAGCAGTTGGTATAATGAGCAGTTCTTC
CASSWYNEQFF
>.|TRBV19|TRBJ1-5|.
TGTGCCAGTAGTAGGGGGGACCGCAATCAGCCCCAGCATTTT
CASSRGDRNQPQHF
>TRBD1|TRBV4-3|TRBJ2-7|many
TGCGCCAGCAGCCAAGGCCGGGACAGTAGCTACGAGCAGTACTTC
CASSQGRDSSYEQYF
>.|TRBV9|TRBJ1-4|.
TGTGCCAGCAGCGATCCCGGGGTTGCAACTAATGAAAAACTGTTTTTT
CASSDPGVATNEKLFF
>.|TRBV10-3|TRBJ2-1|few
TGTGCCATCAGTGAGTCGCGTCTACCCTACAATGAGCAGTTCTTC
CAISESRLPYNEQFF
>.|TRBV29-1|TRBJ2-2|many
TGCAGCGTGGAGGACCAGGGGACGGCCGGGGAGCTGTTTTTT
CSVEDQGTAGELFF
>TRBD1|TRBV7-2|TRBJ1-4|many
TGTGCCAGCAGGTTGGACAGGGGCGATGAAAAACTGTTTTTT
CASRLDRGDEKLFF
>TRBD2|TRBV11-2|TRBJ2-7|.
TGTGCCAGCAGCCGCGTGGCTAGCGGGTACGAGCAGTACTTC
CASSRVASGYEQYF
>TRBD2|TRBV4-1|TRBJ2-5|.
TGCGCCAGCAGCCAAGGGGCTAGCGGGAGTCTTGAGACCCAGTACTTC
CASSQGASGSLETQYF
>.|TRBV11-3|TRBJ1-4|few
TGTGCCAGCAGCTACGACGGGTCGGAGAGTGAAAAACTGTTTTTT
CASSYDGSESEKLFF
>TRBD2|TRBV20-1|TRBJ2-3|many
TGCGGCCTAGGCGGGAGGGCCTCAGATACGCAGTATTTT
CGLGGRASDTQYF
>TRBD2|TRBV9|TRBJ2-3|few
TGTGCCAGCAGCGTAAGTTCGGGACTAGCAAGCACAGATACGCAGTATTTT
CASSVSSGLASTDTQYF
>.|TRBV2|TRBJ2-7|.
TGTGCCACCAAGGGACTGGCCTACGAGCAGTACTTC
CATKGLAYEQYF
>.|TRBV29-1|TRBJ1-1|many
TGCAGCGTTGGGCCAGGGGTTACTAGCACTGAAGCTTTCTTT
CSVGPGVTSTEAFF
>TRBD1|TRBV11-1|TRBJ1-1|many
TGTGCCAGCAGCTTAAACCCCGGACAGGACAGTAGTGAAGCTTTCTTT
CASSLNPGQDSSEAFF
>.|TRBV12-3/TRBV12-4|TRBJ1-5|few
TGTGCCAGCCGCACCGGCCGGAATCAGCCCCAGCATTTT
CASRTGRNQPQHF
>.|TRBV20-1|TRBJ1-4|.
TGCAGTGCTCATTATAATGAAAAACTGTTTTTT
CSAHYNEKLFF
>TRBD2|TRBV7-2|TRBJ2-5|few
TGTGCCAGCAAACTAGCGGGAGGGGGGGAGACCCAGTACTTC
CASKLAGGGETQYF
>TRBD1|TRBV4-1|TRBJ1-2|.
TGCGCCAGCAGCCAAGAGGACAGGGTCAACGGCTACACCTTC
CASSQEDRVNGYTF
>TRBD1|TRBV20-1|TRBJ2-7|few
TGCAGTGCTAGGGGACAGGGGTACACCTACGAGCAGTACTTC
CSARGQGYTYEQYF
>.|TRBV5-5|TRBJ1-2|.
TGTGCCAGCAGCTTCGACCGATTTAGCTACACCTTC
CASSFDRFSYTF
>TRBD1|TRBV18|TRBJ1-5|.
TGTGCCAGCTCACCGGGACAGGGGGGCAATCAGCCCCAGCATTTT
CASSPGQGGNQPQHF
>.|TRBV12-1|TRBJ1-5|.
TGTGCCAGCAGCTTTGGTCCCGCGGACAATCAGCCCCAGCATTTT
CASSFGPADNQPQHF
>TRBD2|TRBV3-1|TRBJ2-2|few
TGTGCCAGCAGCTACCGAACTAGCGTCGCCGGGGAGCTGTTTTTT
CASSYRTSVAGELFF
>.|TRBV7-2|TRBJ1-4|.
TGTGCCAGCAGCTTAGAAGGTGGGGGAAAACTGTTTTTT
CASSLEGGGKLFF
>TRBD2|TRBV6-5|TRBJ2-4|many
TGTGCCAGCAGTGAGCTGGCTAGCGGCAAAGCCAAAAACATTCAGTACTTC
CASSELASGKAKNIQYF
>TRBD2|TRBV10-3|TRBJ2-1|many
TGTGCCATCAGTGCTAGCCGACTAGCTAAATTCTTC
CAISASRLAKFF
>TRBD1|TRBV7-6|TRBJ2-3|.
TGTGCCAGCAGCCGGGACAGTGGAACAGATACGCAGTATTTT
CASSRDSGTDTQYF
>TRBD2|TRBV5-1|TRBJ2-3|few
TGCGCCAGCAGCTTTTCTAGCGGTTACACAGATACGCAGTATTTT
CASSFSSGYTDTQYF
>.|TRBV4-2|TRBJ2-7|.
TGTGCCAGCAGCCAAGTCCCCCCCGGGACCCCATCCTACGAGCAGTACTTC
CASSQVPPGTPSYEQYF
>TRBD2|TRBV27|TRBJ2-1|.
TGTGCCAGCAGCCGGAACAGCGGGGCCTACAATGAGCAGTTCTTC
CASSRNSGAYNEQFF
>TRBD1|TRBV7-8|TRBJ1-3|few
TGTGCCAGCAGCTTAATGTGGAAGGGGGCGTTAACTGGAAACACCATATATTTT
CASSLMWKGALTGNTIYF
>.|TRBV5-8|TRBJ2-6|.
TGTGCCAGCAGCGTCCGGCTCCCTGGGGCCAACGTCCTGACTTTC
CASSVRLPGANVLTF
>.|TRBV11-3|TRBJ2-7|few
TGTGCCAGCAGCCCCGGTGGGGCAAGGGACTACGAGCAGTACTTC
CASSPGGARDYEQYF
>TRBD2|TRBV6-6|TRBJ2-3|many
TGTGCCAGCACTAGCGGGCATGCAGATACGCAGTATTTT
CASTSGHADTQYF
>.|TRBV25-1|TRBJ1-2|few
TGTGCCAGCCAAACTGCAGGGGCCGGAATGTATGGCTACACCTTC
CASQTAGAGMYGYTF
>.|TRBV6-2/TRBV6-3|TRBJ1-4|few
TGTGCCAGCAGTTACCCGGAATGGCGTAATGAAAAACTGTTTTTT
CASSYPEWRNEKLFF
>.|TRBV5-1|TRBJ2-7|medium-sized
TGCGCCAGCAGCTTGGGAGACAGCCCCTACGAGCAGTACTTC
CASSLGDSPYEQYF
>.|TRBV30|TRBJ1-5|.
TGTGCCTGGGCAGGGGAGGGGAATCAGCCCCAGCATTTT
CAWAGEGNQPQHF
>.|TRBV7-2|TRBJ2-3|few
TGTGCCAGCAGCTTAGAGGATGGTCGTCCAAGCACAGATACGCAGTATTTT
CASSLEDGRPSTDTQYF
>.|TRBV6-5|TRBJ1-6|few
TGTGCCAGCAGTTCCTCGCAGGGGAATTCACCCCTCCACTTT
CASSSSQGNSPLHF
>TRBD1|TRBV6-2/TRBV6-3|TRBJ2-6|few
TGTGCCAGCAAGGGACAGGGTTCAGCCTCTGGGGCCAACGTCCTGACTTTC
CASKGQGSASGANVLTF
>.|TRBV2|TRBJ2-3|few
TGTGCCAGCAGTGACGGGGGCAGGGCAGATACGCAGTATTTT
CASSDGGRADTQYF